This TCR beta chain was sequenced during a study of blood T cell repertoires in COVID-19. Looked up from germline, CDR1 is MDHEN and CDR2 is SYDVKM. V lost 7 bases, J lost 0 bases, and 9 bases stayed unmatched. The CDR3 is 15 amino acids. Sequencing used immunoSEQ multiplex PCR; TCRdb keeps in-frame clones, though not all of them. The sample shows around 150,000 clones, over 60% of them seen only once. Sequencing input: PBMCs or T cells enriched from blood (not recorded which). This chain connects TRBV28 to TRBJ2-7; 7 positions match TRBD2. This clonotype originated in a woman aged 50 to 65 who had recovered from COVID-19. CDR3 in amino acids: CASTLGIAGSYEQYF. CDR3 sequence (DNA): TGTGCCAGCACCTTGGGAATAGCGGGCTCCTACGAGCAGTACTTC.